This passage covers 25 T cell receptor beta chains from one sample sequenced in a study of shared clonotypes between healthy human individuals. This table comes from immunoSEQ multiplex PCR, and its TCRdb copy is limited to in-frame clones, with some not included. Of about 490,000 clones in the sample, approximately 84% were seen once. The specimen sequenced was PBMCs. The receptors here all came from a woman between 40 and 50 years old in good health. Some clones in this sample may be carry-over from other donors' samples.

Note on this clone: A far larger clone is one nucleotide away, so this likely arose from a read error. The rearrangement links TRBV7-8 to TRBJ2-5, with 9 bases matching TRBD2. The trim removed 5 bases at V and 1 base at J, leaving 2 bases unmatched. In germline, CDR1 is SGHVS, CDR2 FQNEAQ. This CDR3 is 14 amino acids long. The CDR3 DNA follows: TGTGCCAGCAGCGTTAGCGGGAGCCAAGAGACCCAGTACTTC. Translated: CASSVSGSQETQYF.

DNA of the CDR3: TGTGCCAGCAGACGACAGGGGTTCAATCAGCCCCAGCATTTT. Its protein product is CASRRQGFNQPQHF. The genes are TRBV28 and TRBJ1-5; TRBD1 aligns across 8 bases. Germline V gives CDR1 MDHEN, CDR2 SYDVKM. The ends lost 6 bases at V and 3 bases at J; junction bases unmatched: 4. The CDR3 totals 14 residues.

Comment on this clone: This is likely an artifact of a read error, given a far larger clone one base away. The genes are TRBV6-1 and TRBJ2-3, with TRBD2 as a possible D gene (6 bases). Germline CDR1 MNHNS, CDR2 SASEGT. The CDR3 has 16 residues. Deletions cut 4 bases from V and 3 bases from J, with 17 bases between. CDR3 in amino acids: CASSGGLGGPTDTQYF. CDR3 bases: TGTGCCAGCAGTGGGGGATTGGGAGGACCGACAGATACGCAGTATTTT.

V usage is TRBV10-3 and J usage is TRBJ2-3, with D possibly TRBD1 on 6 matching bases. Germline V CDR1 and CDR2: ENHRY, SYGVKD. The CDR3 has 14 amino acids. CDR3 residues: CALAGQGRADTQYF. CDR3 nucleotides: TGTGCTCTCGCTGGCCAGGGGCGGGCAGATACGCAGTATTTT.

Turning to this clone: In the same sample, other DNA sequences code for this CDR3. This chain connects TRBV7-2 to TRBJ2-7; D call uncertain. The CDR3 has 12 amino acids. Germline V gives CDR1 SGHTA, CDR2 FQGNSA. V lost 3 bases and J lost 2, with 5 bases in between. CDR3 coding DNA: TGTGCCAGCAGCTTGCGCCCCTACGAGCAGTACTTC. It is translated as CASSLRPYEQYF. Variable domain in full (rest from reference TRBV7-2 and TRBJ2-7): GAGVSQSPSNKVTEKGKDVELRCDPISGHTALYWYRQSLGQGLEFLIYFQGNSAPDKSGLPSDRFSAERTGGSVSTLTIQRTQQEDSAVYLCASSLRPYEQYFGPGTRLTVT.

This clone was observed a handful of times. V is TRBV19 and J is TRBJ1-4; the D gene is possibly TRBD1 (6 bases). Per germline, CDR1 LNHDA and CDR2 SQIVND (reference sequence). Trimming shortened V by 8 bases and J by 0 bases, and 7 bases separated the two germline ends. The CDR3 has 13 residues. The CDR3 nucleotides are TGTGCCAGTGGGACATCAACTAATGAAAAACTGTTTTTT. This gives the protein CASGTSTNEKLFF.

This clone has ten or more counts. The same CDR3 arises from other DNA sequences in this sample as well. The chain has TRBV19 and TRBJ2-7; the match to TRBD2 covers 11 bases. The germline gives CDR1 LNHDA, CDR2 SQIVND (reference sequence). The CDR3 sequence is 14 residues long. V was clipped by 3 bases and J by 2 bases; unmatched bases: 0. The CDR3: CASSMTSGTYEQYF. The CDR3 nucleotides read TGTGCCAGTAGTATGACTAGCGGGACCTACGAGCAGTACTTC.

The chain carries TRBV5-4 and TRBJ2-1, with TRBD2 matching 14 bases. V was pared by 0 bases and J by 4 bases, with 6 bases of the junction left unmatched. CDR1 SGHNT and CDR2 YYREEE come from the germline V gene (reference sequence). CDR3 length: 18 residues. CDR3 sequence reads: CASSLGLAGGAGYNEQFF. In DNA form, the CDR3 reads TGTGCCAGCAGCTTGGGACTAGCGGGAGGGGCCGGATACAATGAGCAGTTCTTC.

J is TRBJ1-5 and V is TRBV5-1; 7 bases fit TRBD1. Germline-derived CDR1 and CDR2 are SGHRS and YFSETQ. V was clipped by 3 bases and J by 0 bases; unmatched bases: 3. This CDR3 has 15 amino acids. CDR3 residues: CASSWDSDSNQPQHF. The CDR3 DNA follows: TGCGCCAGCAGCTGGGACAGCGATAGCAATCAGCCCCAGCATTTT.

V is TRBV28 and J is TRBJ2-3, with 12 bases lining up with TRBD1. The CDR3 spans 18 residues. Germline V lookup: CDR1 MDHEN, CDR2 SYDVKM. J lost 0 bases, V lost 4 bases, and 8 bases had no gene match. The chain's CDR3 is CASSSPGTGGMSTDTQYF. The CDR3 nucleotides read TGTGCCAGCAGTTCCCCCGGGACAGGGGGCATGAGCACAGATACGCAGTATTTT.

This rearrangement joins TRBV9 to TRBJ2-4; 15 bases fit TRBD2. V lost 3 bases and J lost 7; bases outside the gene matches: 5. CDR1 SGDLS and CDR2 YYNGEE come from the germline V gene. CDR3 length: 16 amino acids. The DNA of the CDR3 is TGTGCCAGCAGCGAGGGGACTAGCGGGAGGTTGAACATTCAGTACTTC. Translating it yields CASSEGTSGRLNIQYF.

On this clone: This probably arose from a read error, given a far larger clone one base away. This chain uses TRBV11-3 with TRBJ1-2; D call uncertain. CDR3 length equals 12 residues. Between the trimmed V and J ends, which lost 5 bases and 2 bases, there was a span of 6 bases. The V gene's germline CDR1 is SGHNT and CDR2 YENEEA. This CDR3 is CASSAGNYGYTF. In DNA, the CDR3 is TGTGCCAGCAGCGCGGGGAACTATGGCTACACCTTC.

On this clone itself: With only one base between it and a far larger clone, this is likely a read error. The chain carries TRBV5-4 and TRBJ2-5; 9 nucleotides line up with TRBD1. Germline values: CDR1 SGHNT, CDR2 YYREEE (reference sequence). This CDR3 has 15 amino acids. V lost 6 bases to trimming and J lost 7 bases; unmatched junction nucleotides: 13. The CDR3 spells CASIEAGTGKGTQYF. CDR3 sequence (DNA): TGTGCCAGCATCGAAGCCGGGACAGGGAAAGGGACCCAGTACTTC.

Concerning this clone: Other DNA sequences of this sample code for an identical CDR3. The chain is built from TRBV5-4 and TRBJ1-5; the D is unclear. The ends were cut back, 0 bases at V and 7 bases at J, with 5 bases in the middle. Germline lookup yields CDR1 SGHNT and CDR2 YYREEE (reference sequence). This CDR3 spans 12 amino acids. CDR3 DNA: TGTGCCAGCAGCTTGGACAGCCAGCCCCAGCATTTT. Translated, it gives CASSLDSQPQHF.

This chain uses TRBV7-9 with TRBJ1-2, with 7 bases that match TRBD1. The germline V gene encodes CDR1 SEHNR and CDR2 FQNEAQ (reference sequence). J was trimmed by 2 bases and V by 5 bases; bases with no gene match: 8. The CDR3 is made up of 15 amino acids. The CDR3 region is CASSRLGTENYGYTF. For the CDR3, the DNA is TGTGCCAGCAGCCGCCTTGGGACAGAAAACTATGGCTACACCTTC.

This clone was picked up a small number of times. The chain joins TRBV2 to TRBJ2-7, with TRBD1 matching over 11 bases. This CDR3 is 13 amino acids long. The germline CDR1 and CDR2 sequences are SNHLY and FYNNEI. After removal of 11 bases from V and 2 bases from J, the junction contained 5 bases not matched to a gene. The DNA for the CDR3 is TGTGCCGAGGGACAGGGGGTTACCTACGAGCAGTACTTC. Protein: CAEGQGVTYEQYF.

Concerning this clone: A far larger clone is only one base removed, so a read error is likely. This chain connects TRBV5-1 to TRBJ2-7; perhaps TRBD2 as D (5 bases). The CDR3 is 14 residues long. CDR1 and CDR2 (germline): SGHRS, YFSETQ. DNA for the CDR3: TGCGCCTGCAGCGCAGCTAGCCGAAACTACGAGCAGTACTTC. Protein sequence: CACSAASRNYEQYF.

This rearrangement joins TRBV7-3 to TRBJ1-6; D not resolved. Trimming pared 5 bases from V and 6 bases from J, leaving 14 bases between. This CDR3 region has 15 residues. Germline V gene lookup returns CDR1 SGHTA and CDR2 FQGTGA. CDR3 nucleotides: TGTGCCAGCAGCGTCGGAAAAAGTGGTAATTCACCCCTCCACTTT. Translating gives CASSVGKSGNSPLHF.

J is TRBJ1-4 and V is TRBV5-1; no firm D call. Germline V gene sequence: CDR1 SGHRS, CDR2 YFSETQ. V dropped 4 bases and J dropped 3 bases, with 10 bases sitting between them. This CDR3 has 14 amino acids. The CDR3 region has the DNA TGCGCCAGCAGCGAACGAGGCCCTAATGAAAAACTGTTTTTT. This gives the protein CASSERGPNEKLFF.

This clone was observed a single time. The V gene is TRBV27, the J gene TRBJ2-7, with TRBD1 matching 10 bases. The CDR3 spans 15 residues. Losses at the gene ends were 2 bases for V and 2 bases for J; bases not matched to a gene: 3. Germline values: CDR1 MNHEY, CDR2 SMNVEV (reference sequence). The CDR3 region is CASSLRGQGPYEQYF. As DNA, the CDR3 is TGTGCCAGCAGTTTACGGGGACAGGGGCCCTACGAGCAGTACTTC.

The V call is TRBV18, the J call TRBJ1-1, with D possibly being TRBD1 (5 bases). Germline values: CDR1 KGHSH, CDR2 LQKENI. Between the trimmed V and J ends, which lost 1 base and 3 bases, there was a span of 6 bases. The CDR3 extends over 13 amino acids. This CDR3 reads CASSPQGYTEAFF. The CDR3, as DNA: TGTGCCAGCTCACCACAGGGGTACACTGAAGCTTTCTTT.

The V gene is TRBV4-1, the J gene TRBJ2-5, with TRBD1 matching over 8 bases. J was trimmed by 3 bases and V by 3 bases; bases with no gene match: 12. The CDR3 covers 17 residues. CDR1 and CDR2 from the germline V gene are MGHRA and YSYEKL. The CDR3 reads CASSQDRLRTGKETQYF. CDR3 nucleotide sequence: TGCGCCAGCAGCCAGGACCGCCTTCGGACAGGGAAAGAGACCCAGTACTTC.

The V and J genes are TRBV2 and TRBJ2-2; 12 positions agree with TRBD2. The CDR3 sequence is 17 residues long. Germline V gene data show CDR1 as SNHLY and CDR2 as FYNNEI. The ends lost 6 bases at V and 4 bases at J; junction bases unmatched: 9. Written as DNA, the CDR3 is TGTGCCAGCAGCAACCCAGGGACTAGCGGGCGCACCGGGGAGCTGTTTTTT. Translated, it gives CASSNPGTSGRTGELFF.

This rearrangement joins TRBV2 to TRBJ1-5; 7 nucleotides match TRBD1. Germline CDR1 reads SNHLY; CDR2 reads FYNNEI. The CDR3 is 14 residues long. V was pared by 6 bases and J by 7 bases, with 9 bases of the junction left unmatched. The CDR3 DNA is TGTGCCAGCAGGAAGGGGGCTGGGGGCCAGCCCCAGCATTTT. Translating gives CASRKGAGGQPQHF.

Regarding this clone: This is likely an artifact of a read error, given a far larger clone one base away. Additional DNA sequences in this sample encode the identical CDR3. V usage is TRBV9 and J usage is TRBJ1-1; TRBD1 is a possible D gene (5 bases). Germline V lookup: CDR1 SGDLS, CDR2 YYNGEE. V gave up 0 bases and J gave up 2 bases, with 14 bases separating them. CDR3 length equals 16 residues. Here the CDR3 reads CASSVAGQGDNTEAFF. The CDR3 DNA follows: TGTGCCAGCAGCGTAGCGGGGCAAGGGGACAACACTGAAGCTTTCTTT.